This TCR beta chain was retrieved from a study of radiation and T cells in renal cell carcinoma. TCRdb's table, derived via immunoSEQ multiplex PCR, lists solely in-frame clones and lacks some. The sample includes approximately 110,000 clones, about four fifths of them seen just once. Indicated time point: baseline pretreatment blood. Stated treatment: 15 Gy SBRT to primary tumor, nephrectomy 4 weeks later. The sample in question was blood, obtained from a patient whose treatment included radiotherapy and nephrectomy. The origin of this receptor is a woman in her fifties or sixties with renal cell carcinoma.

CDR3 nucleotides: TGTGCCAGCAGCTTGGCCGGGGGTTTGCACGAGCAGTACTTC. Amino acid sequence: CASSLAGGLHEQYF. The chain couples TRBV5-6 to TRBJ2-7; TRBD2 is a possible D gene (6 bases). The CDR3 totals 14 residues. Germline V gene sequence: CDR1 SGHDT, CDR2 YYEEEE. Trimming shortened V by 0 bases and J by 5 bases, and 12 bases separated the two germline ends.